This record concerns one T cell receptor (beta chain) sequence. Antigen specificity is unknown. Trimming took off 5 bases at V and 12 bases at J, with 14 bases between the two ends. The CDR3 covers 12 residues. The germline V gene encodes CDR1 MNHEY and CDR2 SVGEGT. The data were taken from a study of T cell repertoires in cytomegalovirus infection. Overall study context: A matching HLA type, together with CMV infection, was signaled by public TCR beta signatures.

Findings and limits, study-wide: Individuals carrying CMV plus the relevant HLA were identified by cumulative frequency of public TCR beta families.

TCRdb processed the reads anew with MiXCR; each CDR3 protein has one entry. The table shows around 550,000 distinct CDR3 sequences, with more than 20% occurring only once. The gene calls are TRBV6-2 or TRBV6-3 and TRBJ2-1; D not resolved. This clonotype was sampled from a human donor in good health (CMV status not recorded). Some clones in this sample may be carry-over from other donors' samples. Sequencing input: PBMCs. DNA for the CDR3: TGTGCCAGCAGTAAGACCAGTCTCGGGCAGTTCTTC. It specifies CASSKTSLGQFF.